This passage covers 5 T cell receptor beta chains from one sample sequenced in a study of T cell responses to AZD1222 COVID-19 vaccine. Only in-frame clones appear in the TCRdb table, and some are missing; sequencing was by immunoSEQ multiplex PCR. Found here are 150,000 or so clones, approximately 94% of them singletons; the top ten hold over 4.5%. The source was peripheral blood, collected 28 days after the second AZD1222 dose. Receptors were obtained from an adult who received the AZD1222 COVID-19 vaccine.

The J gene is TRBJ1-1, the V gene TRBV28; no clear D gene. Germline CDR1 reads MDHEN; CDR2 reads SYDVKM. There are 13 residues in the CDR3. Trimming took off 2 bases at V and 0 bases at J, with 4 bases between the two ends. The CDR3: CASSLEMNTEAFF. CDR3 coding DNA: TGTGCCAGCAGTTTAGAGATGAACACTGAAGCTTTCTTT.

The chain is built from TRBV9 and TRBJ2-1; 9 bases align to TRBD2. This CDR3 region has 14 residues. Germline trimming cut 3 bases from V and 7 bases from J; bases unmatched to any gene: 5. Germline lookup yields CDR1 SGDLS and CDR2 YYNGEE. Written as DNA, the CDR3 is TGTGCCAGCAGCGAGGGGACTAGCCGGAATGAGCAGTTCTTC. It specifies CASSEGTSRNEQFF.

In DNA form, the CDR3 reads TGTGCCAGCAGTTGGGGACAGGGCATTGTTGTGAACACTGAAGCTTTCTTT. It is translated as CASSWGQGIVVNTEAFF. The V and J genes are TRBV2 and TRBJ1-1; 9 bases match TRBD1. The V segment lost 5 bases and the J segment 0 bases; nucleotides outside the gene matches: 10. The CDR3 contains 17 residues. The germline gives CDR1 SNHLY, CDR2 FYNNEI. The variable domain in full, with the rest retrieved from reference TRBV2 and TRBJ1-1, is EPEVTQTPSHQVTQMGQEVILRCVPISNHLYFYWYRQILGQKVEFLVSFYNNEISEKSEIFDDQFSVERPDGSNFTLKIRSTKLEDSAMYFCASSWGQGIVVNTEAFFGQGTRLTVV.

CDR3 residues: CAIQGDNQPQHF. The DNA of the CDR3 is TGTGCCATTCAGGGAGACAATCAGCCCCAGCATTTT. The chain has TRBV10-3 and TRBJ1-5, with D possibly TRBD1 on 5 matching bases. This CDR3 comprises 12 residues. V lost 9 bases and J lost 3, with 9 bases in between. Looked up from germline, CDR1 is ENHRY and CDR2 is SYGVKD.

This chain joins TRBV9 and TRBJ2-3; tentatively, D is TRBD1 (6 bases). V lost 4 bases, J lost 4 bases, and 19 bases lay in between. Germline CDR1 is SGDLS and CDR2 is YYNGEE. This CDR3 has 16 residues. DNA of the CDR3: TGTGCCAGCAGCCTGGGGTGGCAGGGGACCGCAGATACGCAGTATTTT. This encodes CASSLGWQGTADTQYF.